This T cell receptor beta chain was recovered during a study of cytomegalovirus exposure and HLA in healthy donors. As for this clone: The target antigen is unknown.

Study outcomes and limitations: Overall, under 200 TCR beta chains were annotated as cytomegalovirus-associated. While the bulk of TCR sequences proved rare, some public TCRs turned up in many donors.

From germline, CDR1 is MGHRA and CDR2 YSYEKL. V gave up 3 bases and J gave up 5 bases, with 25 bases separating them. The CDR3 extends over 19 amino acids. Sequenced by immunoSEQ multiplex PCR; TCRdb stores in-frame clones only, minus some. The table has a few hundred thousand clones, around 86% seen once. Sequencing was carried out using PBMCs. This clonotype originated in a woman aged 18-29 years in good health and CMV-seronegative. V is TRBV4-1 and J is TRBJ2-2, with D hard to call. The chain's CDR3 is CASSQPARVAVVKTGELFF. CDR3 in DNA: TGCGCCAGCAGCCAGCCCGCCCGGGTGGCTGTGGTCAAAACCGGGGAGCTGTTTTTT.